This T cell receptor beta chain was profiled in a study of beta chain features in type 1 diabetes. Reverse transcription of all isolated RNA meant that expressed TCRB transcripts were sequenced. The assay was immunoSEQ multiplex PCR, and TCRdb's table has in-frame clones only and misses some. This table holds approximately 380,000 clones, about 16% found once. This TCR was sampled from a woman between 18 and 30 years old in good health. The material sequenced was naive CD4+ T cells from blood.

CDR3 coding DNA: TGTGCCAGCAGTTTACTTCGACAGGGGCTCAGCTCCTACAATGAGCAGTTCTTC. Translating gives CASSLLRQGLSSYNEQFF. This chain links TRBV27 with TRBJ2-1; 8 nucleotides align to TRBD1. The CDR3 runs 18 residues. The junction had 9 bases not matched to a gene; V was cut back by 2 bases and J by 0 bases. Germline CDR1 and CDR2: MNHEY and SMNVEV (reference sequence).